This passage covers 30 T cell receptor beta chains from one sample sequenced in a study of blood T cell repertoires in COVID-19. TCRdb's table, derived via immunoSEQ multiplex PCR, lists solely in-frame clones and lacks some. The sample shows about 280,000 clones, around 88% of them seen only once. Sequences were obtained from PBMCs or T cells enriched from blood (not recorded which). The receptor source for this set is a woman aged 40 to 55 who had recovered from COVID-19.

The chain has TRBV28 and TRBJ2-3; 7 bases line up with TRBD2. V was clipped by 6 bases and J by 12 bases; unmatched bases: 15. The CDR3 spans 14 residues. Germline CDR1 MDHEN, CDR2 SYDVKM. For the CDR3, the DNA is TGTGCCAGCAGCTTGACGGGGCCCCGGGACTACCAGTATTTT. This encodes CASSLTGPRDYQYF.

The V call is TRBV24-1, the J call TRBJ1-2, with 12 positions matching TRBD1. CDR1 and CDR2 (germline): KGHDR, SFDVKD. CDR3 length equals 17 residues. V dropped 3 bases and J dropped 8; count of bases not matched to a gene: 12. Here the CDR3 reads CATSDGDRGRGVGGYTF. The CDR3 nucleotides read TGTGCCACCAGTGATGGGGACAGGGGGCGCGGGGTCGGCGGCTACACCTTC.

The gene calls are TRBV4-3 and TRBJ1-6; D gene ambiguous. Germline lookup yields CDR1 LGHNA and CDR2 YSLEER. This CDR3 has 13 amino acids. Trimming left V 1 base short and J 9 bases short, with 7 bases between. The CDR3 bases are TGCGCCAGCAGCCAAGCCTTCAGTTCACCCCTCCACTTT. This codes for CASSQAFSSPLHF.

The CDR3 DNA is TGTGCCAGCAGCCCGCCGGGGGGGAAACTACACTACGAGCAGTACTTC. This codes for CASSPPGGKLHYEQYF. The V call is TRBV7-9, the J call TRBJ2-7, with TRBD2 matching over 8 bases. J gave up 3 bases and V 5 bases, and 12 bases lay outside the gene matches. Germline loops: CDR1 SEHNR, CDR2 FQNEAQ (reference sequence). The CDR3 totals 16 residues.

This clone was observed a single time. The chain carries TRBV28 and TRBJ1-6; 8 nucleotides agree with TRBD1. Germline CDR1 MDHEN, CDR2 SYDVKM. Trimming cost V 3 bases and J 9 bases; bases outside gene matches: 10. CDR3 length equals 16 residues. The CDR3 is CASSFETGVRSSPLHF. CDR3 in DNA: TGTGCCAGCAGTTTCGAGACAGGGGTGAGGAGTTCACCCCTCCACTTT. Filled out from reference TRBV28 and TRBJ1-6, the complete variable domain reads DVKVTQSSRYLVKRTGEKVFLECVQDMDHENMFWYRQDPGLGLRLIYFSYDVKMKEKGDIPEGYSVSREKKERFSLILESASTNQTSMYLCASSFETGVRSSPLHFGNGTRLTVT.

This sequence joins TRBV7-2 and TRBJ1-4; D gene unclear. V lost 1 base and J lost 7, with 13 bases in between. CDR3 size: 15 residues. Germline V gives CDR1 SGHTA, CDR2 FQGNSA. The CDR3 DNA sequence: TGTGCCAGCAGCTTAGTCGGCGGGGTTGGTGAAAAACTGTTTTTT. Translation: CASSLVGGVGEKLFF. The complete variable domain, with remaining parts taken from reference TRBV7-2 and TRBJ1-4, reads GAGVSQSPSNKVTEKGKDVELRCDPISGHTALYWYRQSLGQGLEFLIYFQGNSAPDKSGLPSDRFSAERTGGSVSTLTIQRTQQEDSAVYLCASSLVGGVGEKLFFGSGTQLSVL.

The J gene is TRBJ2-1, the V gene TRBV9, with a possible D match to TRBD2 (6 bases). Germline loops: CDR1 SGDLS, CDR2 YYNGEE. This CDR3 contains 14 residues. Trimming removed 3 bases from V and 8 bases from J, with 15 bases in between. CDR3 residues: CASSGPGVRDEQFF. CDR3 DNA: TGTGCCAGCAGCGGCCCGGGAGTTCGGGATGAGCAGTTCTTC.

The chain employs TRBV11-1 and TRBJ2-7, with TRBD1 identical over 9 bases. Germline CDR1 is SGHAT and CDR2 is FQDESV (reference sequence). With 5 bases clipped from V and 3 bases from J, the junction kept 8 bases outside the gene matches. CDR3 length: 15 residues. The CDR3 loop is CASSAPGTGLYEQYF. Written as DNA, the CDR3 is TGTGCCAGCAGCGCTCCCGGGACAGGGCTCTACGAGCAGTACTTC.

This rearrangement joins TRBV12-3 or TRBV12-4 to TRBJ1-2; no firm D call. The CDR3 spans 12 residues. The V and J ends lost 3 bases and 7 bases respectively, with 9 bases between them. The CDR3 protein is CASSFSLGGYTF. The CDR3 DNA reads TGTGCCAGCAGTTTTTCACTCGGTGGCTACACCTTC.

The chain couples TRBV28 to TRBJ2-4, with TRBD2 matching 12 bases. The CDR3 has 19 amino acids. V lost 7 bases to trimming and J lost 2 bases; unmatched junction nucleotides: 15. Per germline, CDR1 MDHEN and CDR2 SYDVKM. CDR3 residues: CASNLRTSGAQGPKNIQYF. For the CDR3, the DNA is TGTGCCAGCAACCTACGGACTAGCGGGGCCCAAGGTCCCAAAAACATTCAGTACTTC.

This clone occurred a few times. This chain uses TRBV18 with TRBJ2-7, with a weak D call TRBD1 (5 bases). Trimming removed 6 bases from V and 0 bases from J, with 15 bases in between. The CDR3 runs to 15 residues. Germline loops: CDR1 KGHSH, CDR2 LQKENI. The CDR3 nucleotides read TGTGCCAGCTCTCGCGACAGCTTTAGCTCCTACGAGCAGTACTTC. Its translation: CASSRDSFSSYEQYF.

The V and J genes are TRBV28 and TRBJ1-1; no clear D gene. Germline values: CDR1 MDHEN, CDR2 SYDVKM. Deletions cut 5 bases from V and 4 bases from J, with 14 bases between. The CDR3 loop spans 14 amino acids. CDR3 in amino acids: CASSGPRAFTEAFF. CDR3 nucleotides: TGTGCCAGCAGTGGCCCCCGTGCCTTCACTGAAGCTTTCTTT.

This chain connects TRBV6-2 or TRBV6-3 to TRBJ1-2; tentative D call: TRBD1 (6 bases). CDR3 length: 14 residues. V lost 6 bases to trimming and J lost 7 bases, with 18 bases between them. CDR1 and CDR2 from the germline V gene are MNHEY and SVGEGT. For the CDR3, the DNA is TGTGCCAGCAGCCACGACTATGGGGGCGGTGGCTACACCTTC. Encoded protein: CASSHDYGGGGYTF.

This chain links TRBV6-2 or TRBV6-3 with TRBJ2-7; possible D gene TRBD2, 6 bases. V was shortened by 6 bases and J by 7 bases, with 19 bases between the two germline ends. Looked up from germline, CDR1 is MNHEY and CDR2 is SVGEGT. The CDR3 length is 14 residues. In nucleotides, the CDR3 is TGTGCCAGCAGCCGCCTGGACTACCCCGCTGAGCAGTACTTC. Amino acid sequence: CASSRLDYPAEQYF.

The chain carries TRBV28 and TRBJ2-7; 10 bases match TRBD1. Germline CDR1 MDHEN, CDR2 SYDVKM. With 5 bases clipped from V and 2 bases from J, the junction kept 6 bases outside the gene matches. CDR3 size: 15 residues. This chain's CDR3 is CASSLGTGAAYEQYF. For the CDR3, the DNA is TGTGCCAGCAGTCTCGGGACAGGGGCGGCCTACGAGCAGTACTTC.

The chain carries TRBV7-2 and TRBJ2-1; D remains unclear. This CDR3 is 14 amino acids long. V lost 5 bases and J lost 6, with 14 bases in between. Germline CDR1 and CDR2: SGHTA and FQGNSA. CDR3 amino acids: CASSPLNPPNEQFF. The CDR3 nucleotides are TGTGCCAGCAGCCCCCTAAATCCGCCCAATGAGCAGTTCTTC.

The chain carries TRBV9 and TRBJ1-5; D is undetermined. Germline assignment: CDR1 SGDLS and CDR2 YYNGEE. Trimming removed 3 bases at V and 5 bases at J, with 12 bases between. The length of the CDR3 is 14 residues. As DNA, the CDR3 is TGTGCCAGCAGCGCCGGGGAGCCACATCAGCCCCAGCATTTT. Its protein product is CASSAGEPHQPQHF.

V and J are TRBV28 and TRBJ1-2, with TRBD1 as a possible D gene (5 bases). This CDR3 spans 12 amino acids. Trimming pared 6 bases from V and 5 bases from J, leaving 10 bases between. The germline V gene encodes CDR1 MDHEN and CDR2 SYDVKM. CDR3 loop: CASRAGGYGYTF. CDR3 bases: TGTGCCAGCAGAGCGGGGGGATATGGCTACACCTTC.

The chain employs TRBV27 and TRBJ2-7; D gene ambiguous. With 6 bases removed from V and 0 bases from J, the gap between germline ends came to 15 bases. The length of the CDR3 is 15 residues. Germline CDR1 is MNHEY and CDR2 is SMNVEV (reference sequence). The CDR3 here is CASRPLIRSSYEQYF. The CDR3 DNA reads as TGTGCCAGCAGACCCCTAATCCGGAGCTCCTACGAGCAGTACTTC.

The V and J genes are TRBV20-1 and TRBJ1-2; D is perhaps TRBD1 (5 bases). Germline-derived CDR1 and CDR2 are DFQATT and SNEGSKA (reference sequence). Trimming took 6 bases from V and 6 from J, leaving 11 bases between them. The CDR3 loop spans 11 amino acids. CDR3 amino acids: CSAFRDHGYTF. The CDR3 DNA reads TGCAGTGCCTTCAGGGATCATGGCTACACCTTC.

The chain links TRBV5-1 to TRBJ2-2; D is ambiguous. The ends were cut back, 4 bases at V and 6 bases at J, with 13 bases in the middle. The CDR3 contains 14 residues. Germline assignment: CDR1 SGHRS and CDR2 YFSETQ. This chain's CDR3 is CASSNVVSSGELFF. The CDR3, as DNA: TGCGCCAGCAGCAATGTGGTCAGTTCCGGGGAGCTGTTTTTT.

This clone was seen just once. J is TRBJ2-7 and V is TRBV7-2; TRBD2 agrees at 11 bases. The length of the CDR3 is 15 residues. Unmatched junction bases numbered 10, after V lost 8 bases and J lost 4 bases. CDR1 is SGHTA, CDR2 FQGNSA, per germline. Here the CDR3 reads CASGLAGGSLYEQYF. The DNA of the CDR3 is TGTGCCAGCGGGCTAGCGGGAGGATCTCTTTACGAGCAGTACTTC.

The CDR3, as DNA: TGTGCCAACCAGCAAGGCAGGGGGTACGAGCAGTACTTC. Translating it yields CANQQGRGYEQYF. The chain is built from TRBV10-3 and TRBJ2-7; the match to TRBD1 covers 7 bases. The germline V gene encodes CDR1 ENHRY and CDR2 SYGVKD. This CDR3 has 13 amino acids. The trim removed 10 bases at V and 4 bases at J, leaving 10 bases unmatched.

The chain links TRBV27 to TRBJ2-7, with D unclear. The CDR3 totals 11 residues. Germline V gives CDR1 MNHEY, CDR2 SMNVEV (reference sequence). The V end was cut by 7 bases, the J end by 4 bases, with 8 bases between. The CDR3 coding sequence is TGTGCCAGCACAATACAATACGAGCAGTACTTC. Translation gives CASTIQYEQYF.

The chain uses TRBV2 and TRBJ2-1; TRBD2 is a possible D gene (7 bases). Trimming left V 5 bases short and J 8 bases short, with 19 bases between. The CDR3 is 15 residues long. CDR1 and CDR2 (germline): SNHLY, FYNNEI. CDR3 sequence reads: CASSTDGGRSDEQFF. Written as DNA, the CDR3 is TGTGCCAGCAGTACCGACGGGGGGCGTTCTGATGAGCAGTTCTTC.

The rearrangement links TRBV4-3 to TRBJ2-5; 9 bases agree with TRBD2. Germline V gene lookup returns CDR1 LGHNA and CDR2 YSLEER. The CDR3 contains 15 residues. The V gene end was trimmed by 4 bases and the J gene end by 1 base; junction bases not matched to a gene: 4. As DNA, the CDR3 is TGCGCCAGCAGCCGAGCGACTAGCGGCCAAGAGACCCAGTACTTC. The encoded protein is CASSRATSGQETQYF.

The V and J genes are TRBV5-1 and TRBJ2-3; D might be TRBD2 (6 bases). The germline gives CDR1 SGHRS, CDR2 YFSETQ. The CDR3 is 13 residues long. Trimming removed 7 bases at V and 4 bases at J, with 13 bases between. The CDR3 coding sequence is TGCGCCAGCCATACTGGGGGGTCAGATACGCAGTATTTT. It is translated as CASHTGGSDTQYF.

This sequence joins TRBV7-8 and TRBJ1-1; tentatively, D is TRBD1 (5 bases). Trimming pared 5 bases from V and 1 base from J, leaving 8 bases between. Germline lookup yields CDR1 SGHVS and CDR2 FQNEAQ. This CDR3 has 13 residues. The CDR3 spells CASSRDRNTEAFF. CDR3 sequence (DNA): TGTGCCAGCAGCCGTGACAGGAACACTGAAGCTTTCTTT.

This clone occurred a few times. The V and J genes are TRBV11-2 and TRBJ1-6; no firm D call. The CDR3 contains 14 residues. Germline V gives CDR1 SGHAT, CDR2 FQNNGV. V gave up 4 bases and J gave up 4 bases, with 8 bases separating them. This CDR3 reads CASSSTTYNSPLHF. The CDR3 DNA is TGTGCCAGCAGCTCAACTACTTATAATTCACCCCTCCACTTT.

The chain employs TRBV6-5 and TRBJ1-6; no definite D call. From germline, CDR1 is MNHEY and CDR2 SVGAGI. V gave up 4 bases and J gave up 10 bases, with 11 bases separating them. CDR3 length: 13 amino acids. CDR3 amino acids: CASSSEVDSPLHF. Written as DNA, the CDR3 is TGTGCCAGCAGTTCCGAGGTTGACTCACCCCTCCACTTT.